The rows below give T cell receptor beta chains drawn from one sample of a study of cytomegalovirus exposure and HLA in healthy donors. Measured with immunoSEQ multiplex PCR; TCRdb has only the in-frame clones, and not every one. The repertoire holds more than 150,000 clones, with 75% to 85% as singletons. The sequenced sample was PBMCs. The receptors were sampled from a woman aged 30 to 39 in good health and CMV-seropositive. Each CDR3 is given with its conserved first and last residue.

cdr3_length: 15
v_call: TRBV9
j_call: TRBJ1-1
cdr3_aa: CASSPSNGVGTEAFF

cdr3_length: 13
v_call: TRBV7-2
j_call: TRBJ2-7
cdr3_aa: CASSAVSSYEQYF

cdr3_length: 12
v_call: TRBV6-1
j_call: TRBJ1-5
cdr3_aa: CASSQGNQPQHF

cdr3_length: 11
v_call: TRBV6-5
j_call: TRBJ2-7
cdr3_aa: CASSYEYEQYF

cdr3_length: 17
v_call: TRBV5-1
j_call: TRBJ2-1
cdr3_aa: CASSLFSGTSGGAREFF

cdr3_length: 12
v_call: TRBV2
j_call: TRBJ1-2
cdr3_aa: CAGGGPNGGYTF

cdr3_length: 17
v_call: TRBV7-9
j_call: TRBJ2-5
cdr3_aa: CSSSFRPRAGWEETQYF

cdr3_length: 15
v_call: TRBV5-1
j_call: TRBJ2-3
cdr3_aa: CASSSGGVHTDTQYF

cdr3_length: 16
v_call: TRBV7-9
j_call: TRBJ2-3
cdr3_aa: CASSPEAGTATDTQYF

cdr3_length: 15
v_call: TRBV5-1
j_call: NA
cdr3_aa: CASSLATGFSYEQYF

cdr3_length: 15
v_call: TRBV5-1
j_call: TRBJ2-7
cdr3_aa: CASSLGGGTSYEQYF

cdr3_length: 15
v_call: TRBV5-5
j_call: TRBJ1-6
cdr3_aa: CASSLGAGSKQPLHF

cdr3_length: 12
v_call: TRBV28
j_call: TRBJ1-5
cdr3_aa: CASSHSSQPQHF

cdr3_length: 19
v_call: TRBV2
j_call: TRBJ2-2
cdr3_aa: CASSAGTSGGTAVTGELFF

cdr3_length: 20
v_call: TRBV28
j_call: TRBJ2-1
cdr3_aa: CASSFLDRGRRGGPVNEQFF

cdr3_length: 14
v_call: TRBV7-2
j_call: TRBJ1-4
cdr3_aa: CASSLGGTNEKLFF

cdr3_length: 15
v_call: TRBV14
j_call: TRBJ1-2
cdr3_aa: CASSPSGGLVYGYTF

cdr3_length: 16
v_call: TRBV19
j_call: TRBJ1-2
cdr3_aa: CASNPVGQGANYGYTF

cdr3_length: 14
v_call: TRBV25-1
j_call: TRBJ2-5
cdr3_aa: CASSESAGSKTQYF

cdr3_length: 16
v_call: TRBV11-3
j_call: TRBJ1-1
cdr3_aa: CASSFRFGLEDTEAFF

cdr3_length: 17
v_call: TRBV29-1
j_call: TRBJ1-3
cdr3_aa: CSVEGPGQGPSGNTIYF

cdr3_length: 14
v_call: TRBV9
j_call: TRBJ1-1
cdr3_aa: CASSVGNRHNEAFF

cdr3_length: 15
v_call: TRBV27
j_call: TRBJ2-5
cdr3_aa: CASSLTTREEETQYF

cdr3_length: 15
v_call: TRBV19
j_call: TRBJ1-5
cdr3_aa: CASSMSGASNQPQHF

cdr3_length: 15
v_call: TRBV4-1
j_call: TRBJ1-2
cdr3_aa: CASSLGEDSNYGYTF

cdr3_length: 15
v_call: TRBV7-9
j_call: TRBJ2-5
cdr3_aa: CASSPGTGTQETQYF

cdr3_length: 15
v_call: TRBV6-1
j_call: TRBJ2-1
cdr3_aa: CASSEGDRGWNEQFF

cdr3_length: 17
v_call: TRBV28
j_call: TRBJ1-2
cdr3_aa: CASSPPNRQGIRHGYTF

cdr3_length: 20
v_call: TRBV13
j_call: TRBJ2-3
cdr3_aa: CASSPTLAGGLSAPTDTQYF

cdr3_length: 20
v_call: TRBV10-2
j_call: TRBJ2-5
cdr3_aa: CASSESGRTSGRVRLWTQYF

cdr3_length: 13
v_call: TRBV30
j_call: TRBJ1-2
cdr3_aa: CAWSETGSYGYTF

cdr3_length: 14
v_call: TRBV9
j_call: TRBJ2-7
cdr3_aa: CASSVDRSSYEQYF

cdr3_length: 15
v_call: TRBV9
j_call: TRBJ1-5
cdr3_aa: CASGVGGGANQPQHF

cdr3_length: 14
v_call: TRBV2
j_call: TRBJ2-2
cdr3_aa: CACKRGGGTGELFF

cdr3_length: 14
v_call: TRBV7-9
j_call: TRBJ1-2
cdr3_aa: CASSSDRGVYGYTF

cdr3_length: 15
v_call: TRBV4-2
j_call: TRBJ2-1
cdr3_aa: CASSPLDGHTNEQFF

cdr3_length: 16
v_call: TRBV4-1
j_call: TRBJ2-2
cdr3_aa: CASSPSGGASTGELFF

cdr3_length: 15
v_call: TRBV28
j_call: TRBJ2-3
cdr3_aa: CASRTTGLAAGREYF

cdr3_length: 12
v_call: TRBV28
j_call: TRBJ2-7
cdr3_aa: CASSLDRVGQYF

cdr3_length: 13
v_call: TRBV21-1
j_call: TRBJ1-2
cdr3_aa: CASTPRDHYGYTF

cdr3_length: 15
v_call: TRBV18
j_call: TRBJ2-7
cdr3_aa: CASTQLSTGAYEQYF

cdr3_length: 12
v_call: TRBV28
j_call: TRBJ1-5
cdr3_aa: CASSTRQAPQHF

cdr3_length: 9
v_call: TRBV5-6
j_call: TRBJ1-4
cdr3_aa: CASSFPLFF

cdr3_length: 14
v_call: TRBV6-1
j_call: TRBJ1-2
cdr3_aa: CASRRGPAVSSYTF

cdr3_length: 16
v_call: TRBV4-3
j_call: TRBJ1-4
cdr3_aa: CASSQLSTGGNEKLFF

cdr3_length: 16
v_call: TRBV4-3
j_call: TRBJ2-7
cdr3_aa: CASSQASGGASYEQYF

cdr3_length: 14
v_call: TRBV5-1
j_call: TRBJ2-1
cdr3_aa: CASSLGDTFNEQFF

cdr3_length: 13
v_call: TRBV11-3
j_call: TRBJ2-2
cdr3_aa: CASSFGDHGELFF